Following are 10 T cell receptor beta chains from one sample sequenced in a study of blood T cell repertoires in COVID-19 (dated by TCRdb to the early 2020s). Library prep was done by the immunoSEQ multiplex PCR assay. TCRdb stores this immuneACCESS table with in-frame sequences only. Part of the clones is absent; in the studies checked, under half of the shortfall reflects unresolved V genes, and no reason is known for the rest. For this sample there are roughly 200,000 clones; 85% appear just once. Jointly, the top ten make up under 20% of the sample. The material sequenced was PBMCs or T cells enriched from blood (not recorded which). Source of these receptors: a man between 35 and 55 years old who had recovered from COVID-19.

The CDR3 sequence is CASSLSQGFLAEQYF. The CDR3 DNA sequence: TGTGCCAGCAGCCTTTCACAGGGTTTTCTCGCCGAGCAGTACTTC. V is TRBV3-1 (or the pseudogene TRBV3-2) and J is TRBJ2-7, with D possibly matching TRBD1 (6 bases). The CDR3 runs to 15 residues. V was pared by 4 bases and J by 6 bases, with 19 bases between. Germline V lookup: CDR1 LGHDT, CDR2 YNNKEL (reference sequence).

The rearrangement joins TRBV7-3 to TRBJ2-1; a weak D match, TRBD1 (5 bases). CDR1 and CDR2 from the germline V gene are SGHTA and FQGTGA. V was cut by 5 bases and J by 5 bases, with 10 bases left in between. CDR3 length equals 13 residues. CDR3 protein: CASSLGADNEQFF. The CDR3 coding sequence is TGTGCCAGCAGCCTTGGGGCGGACAATGAGCAGTTCTTC.

The gene calls are TRBV3-1 (or the pseudogene TRBV3-2) and TRBJ1-4; no reliable D call. The V and J ends lost 1 base and 10 bases respectively, with 16 bases between them. Germline CDR1 is LGHDT and CDR2 is YNNKEL (reference sequence). CDR3 length equals 15 residues. The CDR3 protein is CASSQVGGLFGKLFF. The CDR3 DNA sequence: TGTGCCAGCAGCCAAGTCGGAGGCCTCTTCGGAAAACTGTTTTTT.

V is TRBV6-5 and J is TRBJ1-2, with 7 nucleotides matching TRBD1. The trim removed 6 bases at V and 3 bases at J, leaving 4 bases unmatched. Germline V lookup: CDR1 MNHEY, CDR2 SVGAGI. There are 13 residues in the CDR3. CDR3 sequence (DNA): TGTGCCAGCAGCGTACAGGGGCACTATGGCTACACCTTC. Residues: CASSVQGHYGYTF.

The chain recombines TRBV15 with TRBJ2-3; D may be TRBD1 (6 bases). The germline gives CDR1 LNHNV, CDR2 YYDKDF (reference sequence). The CDR3 extends over 15 amino acids. Trimming took 1 base from V and 0 from J, leaving 8 bases between them. DNA for the CDR3: TGTGCCACCAGCAGAGGACAGGATAGCACAGATACGCAGTATTTT. It codes for CATSRGQDSTDTQYF.

This chain joins TRBV6-5 and TRBJ1-1; D call uncertain. Germline CDR1 reads MNHEY; CDR2 reads SVGAGI. With 0 bases removed from V and 3 bases from J, the gap between germline ends came to 5 bases. CDR3 length: 13 amino acids. The CDR3 nucleotides read TGTGCCAGCAGTTACTCTTCTGACACTGAAGCTTTCTTT. Its translation: CASSYSSDTEAFF.

The gene calls are TRBV14 and TRBJ1-3; maybe TRBD1 (5 bases). This CDR3 is built from 15 residues. Germline V gene lookup returns CDR1 SGHDN and CDR2 FVKESK. With 6 bases removed from V and 0 bases from J, the gap between germline ends came to 12 bases. CDR3 amino acids: CASSDGHRSGNTIYF. CDR3 sequence (DNA): TGTGCCAGCAGTGATGGACACCGCTCTGGAAACACCATATATTTT.

The chain combines TRBV30 with TRBJ1-1, with unresolved D. Looked up from germline, CDR1 is GTSNPN and CDR2 is SVGIG (reference sequence). This CDR3 is 13 amino acids long. V was shortened by 0 bases and J by 8 bases, with 13 bases between the two germline ends. The DNA for the CDR3 is TGTGCCTGGAGTGTAAGTCTAAACAGCGAAGCTTTCTTT. Its protein product is CAWSVSLNSEAFF.

V usage is TRBV2 and J usage is TRBJ2-5; 15 positions agree with TRBD2. Germline lookup yields CDR1 SNHLY and CDR2 FYNNEI. Trimming cost V 4 bases and J 5 bases; bases outside gene matches: 11. The CDR3 is 18 residues long. The DNA of the CDR3 is TGTGCCAGCAGTGTTGGGGGACTAGCGGGAGGTTCCCTGGAGACCCAGTACTTC. It codes for CASSVGGLAGGSLETQYF.

V is TRBV10-3 and J is TRBJ1-1; D may be TRBD1 (5 bases). There are 15 residues in the CDR3. The ends were cut back, 3 bases at V and 0 bases at J, with 11 bases in the middle. Germline lookup yields CDR1 ENHRY and CDR2 SYGVKD. CDR3 loop: CAISDPGLLNTEAFF. The DNA of the CDR3 is TGTGCCATCAGTGACCCGGGACTGCTGAACACTGAAGCTTTCTTT.